This T cell receptor (beta chain) was observed in a study of T-cell reconstitution after alpha-beta-depleted transplantation in children. Study-wide results and caveats: By about two months after transplant, alpha-beta T cells reportedly arose from several hundred graft clones that had expanded.

During its preparation, the TCRbeta library received unique molecular identifiers. TCRdb re-derived calls from the PCR reads in MiXCR, one entry per CDR3 protein. Here the sample spans about 640,000 distinct CDR3 sequences, 10% to 15% being singletons. Per the germline V gene, CDR1 is KGHSH and CDR2 is LQKENI. This CDR3 is 12 amino acids long. The germline V and J ends were trimmed by 8 bases and 5 bases, with 12 bases remaining between them. This clonotype was observed at least ten times. Its antigen is as yet unknown. The sequence derives from a male patient aged 5 to 17 who had a stem cell transplant for acute myeloid leukemia, so the T cells may come from the graft donor. Source: PBMCs, mostly from graft donor cells, taken 360 days after TCRalphabeta/CD19-depleted stem cell transplant. V is TRBV18 and J is TRBJ2-5, with D possibly matching TRBD2 (6 bases). CDR3 protein: CASSPGRETQYF. The DNA for the CDR3 is TGTGCCAGCAGTCCGGGGAGGGAGACCCAGTACTTC.